This record concerns one T cell receptor beta chain sequence. This specimen comes from a study of control samples from healthy donors and cancer patients. Some clones are missing from TCRdb's copy, which holds only in-frame ones; the method was immunoSEQ multiplex PCR. The table lists roughly 86,000 clones, 90% to 95% of them singletons. The sequenced sample consisted of blood. This sequence originates from a woman aged 25 to 45 in good health.

CDR3 bases: TGCGCCAGCAGCTCCGGTCCGACAGGGGAAGAGACCCAGTACTTC. Translation gives CASSSGPTGEETQYF. The V gene is TRBV5-1, the J gene TRBJ2-5, with TRBD1 matching over 8 bases. Unmatched junction bases numbered 7, after V lost 3 bases and J lost 3 bases. CDR1 and CDR2 from the germline V gene are SGHRS and YFSETQ. The CDR3 runs 15 residues.